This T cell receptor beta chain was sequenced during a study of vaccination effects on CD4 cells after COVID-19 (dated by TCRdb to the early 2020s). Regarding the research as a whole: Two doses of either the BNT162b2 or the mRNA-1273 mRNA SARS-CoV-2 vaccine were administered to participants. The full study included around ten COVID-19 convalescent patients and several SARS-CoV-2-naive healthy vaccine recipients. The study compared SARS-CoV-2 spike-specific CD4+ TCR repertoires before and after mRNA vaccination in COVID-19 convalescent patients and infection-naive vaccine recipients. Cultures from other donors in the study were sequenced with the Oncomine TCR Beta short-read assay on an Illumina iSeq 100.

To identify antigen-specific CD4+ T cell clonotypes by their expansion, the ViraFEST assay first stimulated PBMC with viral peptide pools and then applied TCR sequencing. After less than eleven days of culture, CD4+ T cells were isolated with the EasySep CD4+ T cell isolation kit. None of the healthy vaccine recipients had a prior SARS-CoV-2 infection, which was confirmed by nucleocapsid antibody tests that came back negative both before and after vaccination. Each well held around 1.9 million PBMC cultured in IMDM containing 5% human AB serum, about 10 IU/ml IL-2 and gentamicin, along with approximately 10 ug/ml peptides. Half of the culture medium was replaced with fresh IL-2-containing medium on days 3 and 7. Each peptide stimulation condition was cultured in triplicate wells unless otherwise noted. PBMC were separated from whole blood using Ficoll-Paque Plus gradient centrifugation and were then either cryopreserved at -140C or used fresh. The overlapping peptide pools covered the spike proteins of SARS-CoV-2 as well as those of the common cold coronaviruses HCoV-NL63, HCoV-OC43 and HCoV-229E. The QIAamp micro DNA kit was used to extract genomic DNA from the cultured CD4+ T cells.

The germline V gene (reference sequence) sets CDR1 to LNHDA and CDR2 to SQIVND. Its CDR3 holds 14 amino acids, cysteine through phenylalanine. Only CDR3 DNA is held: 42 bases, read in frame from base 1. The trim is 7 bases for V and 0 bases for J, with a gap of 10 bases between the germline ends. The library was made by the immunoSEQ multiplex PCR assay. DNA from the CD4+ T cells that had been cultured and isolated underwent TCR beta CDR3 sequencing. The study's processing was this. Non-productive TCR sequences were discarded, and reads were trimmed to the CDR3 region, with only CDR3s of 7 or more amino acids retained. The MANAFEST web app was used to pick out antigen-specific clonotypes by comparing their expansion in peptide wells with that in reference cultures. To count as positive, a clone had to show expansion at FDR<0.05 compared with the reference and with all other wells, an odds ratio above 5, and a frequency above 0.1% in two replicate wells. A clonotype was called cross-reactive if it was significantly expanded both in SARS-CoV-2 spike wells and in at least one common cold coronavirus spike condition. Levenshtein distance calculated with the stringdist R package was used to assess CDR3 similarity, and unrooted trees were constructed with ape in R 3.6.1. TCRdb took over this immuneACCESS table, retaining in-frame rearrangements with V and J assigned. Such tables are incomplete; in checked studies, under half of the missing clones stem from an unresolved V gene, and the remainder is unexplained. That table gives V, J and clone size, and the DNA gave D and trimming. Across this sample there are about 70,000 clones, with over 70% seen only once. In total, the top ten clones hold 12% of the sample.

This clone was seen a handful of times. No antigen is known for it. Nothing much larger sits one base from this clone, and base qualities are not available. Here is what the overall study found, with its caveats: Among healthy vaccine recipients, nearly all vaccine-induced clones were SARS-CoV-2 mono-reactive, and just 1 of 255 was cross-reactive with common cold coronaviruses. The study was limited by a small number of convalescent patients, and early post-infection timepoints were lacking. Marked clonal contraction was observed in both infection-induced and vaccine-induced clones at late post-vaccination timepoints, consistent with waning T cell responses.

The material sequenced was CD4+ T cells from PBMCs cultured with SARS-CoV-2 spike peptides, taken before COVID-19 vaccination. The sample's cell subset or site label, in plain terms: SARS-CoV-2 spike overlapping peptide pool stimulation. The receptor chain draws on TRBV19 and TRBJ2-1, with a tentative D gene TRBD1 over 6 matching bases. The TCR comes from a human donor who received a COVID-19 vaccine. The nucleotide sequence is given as TGTGCCAGTAAGGCAGGGGCCTCCTACAATGAGCAGTTCTTC. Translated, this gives CASKAGASYNEQFF.